This TCR beta chain was profiled in a study of circulating and synovial CD4+ cells in juvenile arthritis (dated by TCRdb to the mid-2010s). Study-wide context: Within each patient, the study compared the TCRbeta CDR3 repertoires of three groups: circulating HLA-DR+ CD4 T cells, bulk blood CD4 T cells, and synovial CD4 T cells. The goal of repertoire sequencing was to confirm that a circulating synovial-like CD4 T cell subset was enriched in synovial clonotypes.

The library relied on the immunoSEQ multiplex PCR assay. TCRbeta CDR3 sequencing was carried out by an external provider as a commercial service. On the authors' methods: The analyses used productive nucleotide sequences together with amino acid sequences obtained by in silico translation. Diversity was measured with Renyi entropy across alpha values, using the median of 200 repeated subsamples to equalise sample size. Pairwise repertoire distance was calculated as one minus the Chao-modified Jaccard index to correct for under-sampling and was used for clustering. Frequency-weighted overlap with synovial clonotypes was computed at 200 sample sizes with 200 draws without replacement at each size, and the value at the size of the smaller sample was reported. This immuneACCESS table, as held by TCRdb, lists in-frame sequences with V and J called but not all clones. Of the missing ones, under half trace to an unresolved V gene in checked studies; the others have no known cause. D and trimming come from the DNA, and the V and J calls and clone size come from that table. The sample records fewer than 35,000 clones, around 93% of which are singletons. The leading ten clones occupy 2.9% of the sample.

This clone showed up just once. The target of this receptor is not known. The sample holds no much larger clone one base away, and base qualities are not on file. The sequenced samples were obtained from patients with active juvenile idiopathic arthritis. Cells were sorted right after thawing, and dead cells were excluded with Live/Dead Fixable Near-IR Stain. Taken from cysteine to phenylalanine, the CDR3 has 15 residues. The CDR3 DNA has 45 bases and is translated from base 1. CDR1 and CDR2, per the germline V gene, are MDHEN and SYDVKM. For this chain, trimming is 6 bases at the V end and 1 base at the J end, and the number of junction bases without a gene match is 6. General findings and caveats noted by the study authors: Lower diversity was observed in synovial and circulating pathogenic-like lymphocyte repertoires than in bulk blood CD4 repertoires, and some CPL samples were found to be as oligoclonal as synovium. The difference between circulating pathogenic-like lymphocytes and bulk blood T cells was not detected by traditional Vbeta family usage analysis. Because T cell genome counts differed by at least an order of magnitude between CPL and bulk blood CD4 samples, sample-size effects were addressed. Circulating pathogenic-like lymphocytes clustered together with synovial T cells and shared a substantially larger fraction of CDR3 sequences with synovium than bulk blood did. Because overlap with synovium rose as sequencing depth increased, the measured fractions of shared clonotypes likely underestimated the overlap of the full repertoire.

The sample comprised CD4+ T cells from blood. This sequence was found in a human donor with juvenile idiopathic arthritis. Rearrangement joined TRBV28 to TRBJ1-5, and 7 junction bases match TRBD1. The DNA sequence is TGTGCCAGCAGGTCTAAGACAGGGAGCAATCAGCCCCAGCATTTT. Its protein is CASRSKTGSNQPQHF.